This TCR beta chain was captured in a study of CD8 T cells in ankylosing spondylitis. Details on this clonotype: Its antigen is not known.

TCRdb redid the calling of the 5' RACE reads with MiXCR, one entry per CDR3 protein. The sample lists almost 400,000 distinct CDR3 sequences; approximately 20% were seen once. The CDR3 runs to 17 residues. Germline V lookup: CDR1 LGHDT, CDR2 YNNKEL (reference sequence). Findings and limits, study-wide: A TCR beta motif of 8 or 9 highly homologous variants appeared characteristic of ankylosing spondylitis blood. Reportedly, matched ankylosing spondylitis synovial fluid was significantly enriched for disease-linked clones.

The sequence came from a male donor with ankylosing spondylitis. The V gene is TRBV3-1, the J gene TRBJ2-1, with TRBD2 as a possible D gene (5 bases). Specimen: blood, either unsorted or a sorted T cell fraction (not recorded which). The CDR3 reads CTCSPLGGGRDSNEQFF. As DNA, the CDR3 is TGTACCTGCAGTCCGCTGGGCGGAGGCCGTGACTCCAATGAGCAGTTCTTC.